Below, 22 T cell receptor beta chains from the same sample are listed, as sequenced in a study of cytomegalovirus exposure and HLA in healthy donors. The primer mix had 60 Vbeta and 13 Jbeta primers. TCRdb keeps only in-frame clones here, not all; method: immunoSEQ multiplex PCR. This table holds around 63,000 clones. Sequenced material: PBMCs. The receptors come from a woman between 25 and 40 years old in good health and CMV-seronegative.

The V and J genes are TRBV6-5 and TRBJ1-1; 7 bases are a match to TRBD1. V lost 4 bases to trimming and J lost 4 bases; unmatched junction nucleotides: 9. Germline V gene lookup returns CDR1 MNHEY and CDR2 SVGAGI. The CDR3 extends over 15 amino acids. CDR3 nucleotides: TGTGCCAGCAGTTTCTCCGACAGGGTCGGCACTGAAGCTTTCTTT. Its translation is CASSFSDRVGTEAFF.

The chain couples TRBV6-5 to TRBJ2-3; TRBD2 is a possible D gene (6 bases). CDR3 length: 14 residues. Trimming left V 10 bases short and J 9 bases short, with 23 bases between. Per germline, CDR1 MNHEY and CDR2 SVGAGI. CDR3 residues: CATTWRDRVGTQYF. The DNA for the CDR3 is TGTGCCACCACTTGGCGGGATAGGGTAGGGACGCAGTATTTT.

V gene TRBV29-1 combines with J gene TRBJ1-1; D gene uncertain. Trimming removed 2 bases at V and 10 bases at J, with 17 bases between. CDR1 and CDR2 (germline): SQVTM, ANQGSEA. This CDR3 is built from 13 residues. The CDR3 nucleotides are TGCAGCGTTGAAAGCAGTCACGCCGAGGGAGCTTTCTTT. It specifies CSVESSHAEGAFF.

This chain connects TRBV28 to TRBJ1-1; no clear D gene. The CDR3 is 14 amino acids. The V end lost 3 bases, the J end lost 1 base, and 9 bases lay between the germline ends. CDR1 is MDHEN, CDR2 SYDVKM, per germline. This chain's CDR3 is CASSLSYGNTEAFF. Written as DNA, the CDR3 is TGTGCCAGCAGTTTGTCGTACGGGAACACTGAAGCTTTCTTT.

This sequence joins TRBV7-2 and TRBJ2-7; the match to TRBD2 covers 10 bases. V gave up 0 bases and J gave up 0 bases; unmatched junction bases: 2. CDR1 is SGHTA, CDR2 FQGNSA, per germline. The CDR3 has 16 residues. CDR3 sequence reads: CASSLAGTSDSYEQYF. In DNA form, the CDR3 reads TGTGCCAGCAGCTTAGCGGGGACTAGCGACTCCTACGAGCAGTACTTC.

The rearrangement links TRBV30 to TRBJ1-2; no clear D. Looked up from germline, CDR1 is GTSNPN and CDR2 is SVGIG (reference sequence). The CDR3 covers 12 residues. The germline V and J ends were trimmed by 6 bases and 2 bases, with 10 bases remaining between them. CDR3 nucleotides: TGTGCCTGTACGACGGGGAACTATGGCTACACCTTC. Translation: CACTTGNYGYTF. The entire variable domain, with the rest obtained from reference TRBV30 and TRBJ1-2, is as follows: SQTIHQWPATLVQPVGSPLSLECTVEGTSNPNLYWYRQAAGRGLQLLFYSVGIGQISSEVPQNLSASRPQDRQFILSSKKLLLSDSGFYLCACTTGNYGYTFGSGTRLTVV.

The chain couples TRBV5-6 to TRBJ2-5; 8 bases agree with TRBD2. Trimming removed 5 bases from V and 5 bases from J; junction bases left unmatched: 11. From germline, CDR1 is SGHDT and CDR2 YYEEEE. The CDR3 is 15 residues long. This chain's CDR3 is CASRSNGGAVETQYF. CDR3 nucleotide sequence: TGTGCCAGCAGGTCTAACGGGGGGGCCGTCGAGACCCAGTACTTC.

The rearrangement joins TRBV6-5 to TRBJ1-5; D is unresolved. This CDR3 contains 13 residues. The V gene lost 7 bases and the J gene lost 9 bases, with 16 bases spanning the gap. Germline CDR1 and CDR2: MNHEY and SVGAGI. Here the CDR3 reads CASNLLGGGPQHF. CDR3 nucleotides: TGTGCCAGCAACTTGCTGGGAGGAGGGCCCCAGCATTTT.

The V gene is TRBV7-9, the J gene TRBJ2-1; D is uncertain. The germline V gene has CDR1 SEHNR and CDR2 FQNEAQ (reference sequence). The ends were cut back, 5 bases at V and 0 bases at J, with 8 bases in the middle. This CDR3 has 14 residues. The CDR3: CASSKQNSYNEQFF. The CDR3 nucleotides read TGTGCCAGCAGCAAACAGAACTCCTACAATGAGCAGTTCTTC.

Here the CDR3 reads CASRTGGGSTEAFF. The CDR3 bases are TGCGCCAGCAGAACAGGGGGAGGGAGCACTGAAGCTTTCTTT. The J gene is TRBJ1-1, the V gene TRBV5-1; 8 nucleotides align to TRBD1. The ends lost 5 bases at V and 4 bases at J; junction bases unmatched: 7. The germline CDR1 and CDR2 sequences are SGHRS and YFSETQ. This CDR3 is 14 amino acids long.

The chain joins TRBV28 to TRBJ1-1; tentatively, D is TRBD1 (5 bases). Germline V lookup: CDR1 MDHEN, CDR2 SYDVKM. V was cut by 3 bases and J by 7 bases, with 15 bases left in between. CDR3 length: 14 residues. The CDR3 bases are TGTGCCAGCAGTTTCGGTGGTCCGGGGGTTGAAGCTTTCTTT. This sequence encodes CASSFGGPGVEAFF.

The chain couples TRBV4-2 to TRBJ2-6, with 13 bases lining up with TRBD2. J was trimmed by 0 bases and V by 1 base; bases with no gene match: 3. This CDR3 has 19 amino acids. Germline CDR1 LGHNA, CDR2 YNFKEQ. The CDR3 DNA reads as TGTGCCAGCAGCCAAGTAGGGACTAGCGGGGTCTCTGGGGCCAACGTCCTGACTTTC. Amino acids: CASSQVGTSGVSGANVLTF.

The chain employs TRBV4-1 and TRBJ2-1; D unresolved. V was trimmed by 0 bases and J by 10 bases, leaving 4 bases between them. The CDR3 is 11 residues long. Germline assignment: CDR1 MGHRA and CDR2 YSYEKL. This chain's CDR3 is CASSQDREQFF. The CDR3, as DNA: TGCGCCAGCAGCCAAGACCGGGAGCAGTTCTTC.

V gene TRBV4-2 combines with J gene TRBJ1-4; a possible D gene is TRBD1 (5 bases). Germline V gene data show CDR1 as LGHNA and CDR2 as YNFKEQ. The CDR3 contains 18 residues. Trimming cost V 4 bases and J 8 bases, with 26 bases left between them. The CDR3 loop is CASSREVGAGRDEEKLFF. For the CDR3, the DNA is TGTGCCAGCAGCCGGGAGGTTGGAGCGGGACGGGATGAGGAAAAACTGTTTTTT.

This sequence joins TRBV19 and TRBJ2-7, with TRBD1 matching 7 bases. There are 14 residues in the CDR3. Germline assignment: CDR1 LNHDA and CDR2 SQIVND (reference sequence). J gave up 3 bases and V 1 base, and 3 bases lay outside the gene matches. The CDR3, as DNA: TGTGCCAGTAGTATAGGACAGGGACACTACGAGCAGTACTTC. It specifies CASSIGQGHYEQYF.

This sequence joins TRBV6-5 and TRBJ2-5, with 11 bases fitting TRBD1. Per the germline V gene, CDR1 is MNHEY and CDR2 is SVGAGI. The V and J ends lost 7 bases and 5 bases, in that order; junction bases with no gene match: 9. The CDR3 length is 15 residues. The CDR3 bases are TGTGCCAGCACCCTCCGGACAGGGGGCCGGGAGACCCAGTACTTC. This translates into CASTLRTGGRETQYF.

The rearrangement links TRBV7-9 to TRBJ2-1; 16 positions agree with TRBD2. The CDR3 spans 19 residues. V lost 4 bases and J lost 5; bases outside the gene matches: 11. Germline V lookup: CDR1 SEHNR, CDR2 FQNEAQ (reference sequence). CDR3 sequence reads: CASSSWGLAGGPMDNEQFF. In DNA form, the CDR3 reads TGTGCCAGCAGCTCTTGGGGACTAGCGGGAGGGCCAATGGACAATGAGCAGTTCTTC.

The genes are TRBV27 and TRBJ1-2; 9 bases fit TRBD1. Germline loops: CDR1 MNHEY, CDR2 SMNVEV (reference sequence). This CDR3 has 13 residues. The V and J ends lost 6 bases and 7 bases, in that order; junction bases with no gene match: 6. CDR3 amino acids: CASRLTGGGGYTF. For the CDR3, the DNA is TGTGCCAGCAGACTCACAGGGGGCGGTGGCTACACCTTC.

The chain uses TRBV28 and TRBJ1-4; possible D gene TRBD1, 5 bases. Germline-derived CDR1 and CDR2 are MDHEN and SYDVKM. The CDR3 spans 14 residues. V dropped 6 bases and J dropped 8 bases, with 16 bases sitting between them. The CDR3: CASSADGGGEKLFF. The CDR3 DNA reads as TGTGCCAGCAGCGCTGATGGGGGAGGGGAAAAACTGTTTTTT.

V gene TRBV9 combines with J gene TRBJ2-3, with a weak D call TRBD2 (6 bases). Germline lookup yields CDR1 SGDLS and CDR2 YYNGEE. The CDR3 runs to 14 residues. V was clipped by 3 bases and J by 1 base, with 9 bases between them. The CDR3 here is CASSEGGGTDTQYF. The DNA of the CDR3 is TGTGCCAGCAGCGAGGGAGGAGGCACAGATACGCAGTATTTT.

The rearrangement uses TRBV28 and TRBJ1-5; D might be TRBD1 (5 bases). Germline-derived CDR1 and CDR2 are MDHEN and SYDVKM. The CDR3 runs 15 residues. The V gene lost 4 bases and the J gene lost 2 bases, with 12 bases spanning the gap. The CDR3 nucleotides are TGTGCCAGCAGTTCCCTCACGGGGGGCAATCAGCCCCAGCATTTT. Its translation is CASSSLTGGNQPQHF.

Here the CDR3 DNA reads TGTGCCAGCATGTCCTTCGCTGAAGCTTTCTTT. It is translated as CASMSFAEAFF. The chain employs TRBV28 and TRBJ1-1; no clear D gene. Germline V lookup: CDR1 MDHEN, CDR2 SYDVKM. This CDR3 is 11 amino acids long. The V end lost 7 bases, the J end lost 6 bases, and 9 bases lay between the germline ends.